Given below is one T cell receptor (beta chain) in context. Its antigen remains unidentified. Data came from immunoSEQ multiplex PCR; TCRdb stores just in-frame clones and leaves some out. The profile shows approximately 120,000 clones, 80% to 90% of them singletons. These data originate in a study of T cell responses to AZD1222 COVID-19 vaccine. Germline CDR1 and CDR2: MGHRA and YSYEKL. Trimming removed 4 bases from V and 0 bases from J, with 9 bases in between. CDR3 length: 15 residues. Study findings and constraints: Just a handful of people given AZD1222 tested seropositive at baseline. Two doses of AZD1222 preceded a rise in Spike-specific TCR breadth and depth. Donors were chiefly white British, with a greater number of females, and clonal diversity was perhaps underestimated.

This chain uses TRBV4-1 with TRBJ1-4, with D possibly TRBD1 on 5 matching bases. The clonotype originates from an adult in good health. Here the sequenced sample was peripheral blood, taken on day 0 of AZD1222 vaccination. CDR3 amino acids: CASSPGDATNEKLFF. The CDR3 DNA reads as TGCGCCAGCAGCCCGGGGGATGCAACTAATGAAAAACTGTTTTTT.